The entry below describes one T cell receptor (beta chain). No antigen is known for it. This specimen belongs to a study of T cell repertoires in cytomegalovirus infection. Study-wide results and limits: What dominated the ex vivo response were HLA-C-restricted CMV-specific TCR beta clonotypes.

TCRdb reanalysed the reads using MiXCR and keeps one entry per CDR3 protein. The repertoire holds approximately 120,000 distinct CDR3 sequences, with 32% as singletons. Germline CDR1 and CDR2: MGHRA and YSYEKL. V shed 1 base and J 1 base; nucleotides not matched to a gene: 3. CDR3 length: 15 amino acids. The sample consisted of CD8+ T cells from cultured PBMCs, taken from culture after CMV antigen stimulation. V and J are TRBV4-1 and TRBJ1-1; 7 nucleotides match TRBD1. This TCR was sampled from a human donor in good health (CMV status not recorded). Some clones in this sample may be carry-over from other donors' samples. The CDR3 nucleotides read TGCGCCAGCAGCCAAGGAGGGACAGCGAACACTGAAGCTTTCTTT. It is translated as CASSQGGTANTEAFF.